This TCR beta chain stems from a study of molecular identifiers for immune sequencing clone quantification. Germline V gene sequence: CDR1 SGHRS, CDR2 YFSETQ. CDR3 size: 14 residues. General study findings and limits: Researchers reportedly could pick up spiked Jurkat TCR RNA from one cell mixed into one million naive cells.

This clonotype was picked up a small number of times. Its target is not known. A much larger clone differs by one base, so this may be a read error. TCRdb reprocessed the PCR reads with MiXCR, giving one entry per CDR3 protein. The sample contains some 590,000 distinct CDR3 sequences, around 25% of which appear only once. Construction of naive CD8 libraries employed roughly 18,000 to 1,100,000 sorted cells together with 10%, 30% or 50% RNA. The sequencing sample was made of naive CD8+ T cells from blood, with Jurkat cell RNA spiked in. The sample's subset: FACS-sorted CD8+CD4-CCR7+CD45RA+ naive T cells. This rearrangement joins TRBV5-1 to TRBJ2-3; D unresolved. This TCR came from a human donor in good health. Some libraries in this study had Jurkat cell RNA spiked in. This CDR3 is CASSSSNSRDAQYF. In DNA, the CDR3 is TGCGCCAGCAGCTCGTCAAATAGTCGAGATGCGCAGTATTTT. Complete variable domain (other parts from reference TRBV5-1 and TRBJ2-3): KAGVTQTPRYLIKTRGQQVTLSCSPISGHRSVSWYQQTPGQGLQFLFEYFSETQRNKGNFPGRFSGRQFSNSRSEMNVSTLELGDSALYLCASSSSNSRDAQYFGPGTRLTVL.